This TCR beta chain was obtained from a study of T-cell reconstitution after alpha-beta-depleted transplantation in children. Germline assignment: CDR1 SGHRS and CDR2 YFSETQ. The CDR3 length is 17 residues. The V and J ends lost 3 bases and 3 bases, in that order; junction bases with no gene match: 12. This clonotype was detected many times. Library preparation (for TCRbeta) was performed with unique molecular identifiers. TCRdb called the PCR reads again in MiXCR, with one record for every CDR3 protein. This table has approximately 200,000 distinct CDR3 sequences, about 14% appearing once. The chain recombines TRBV5-1 with TRBJ1-1; TRBD1 matches at 9 bases. This receptor was identified in a human donor who donated a stem cell graft to a child with acute lymphoblastic leukemia. This material consisted of PBMCs from the stem cell graft donor, taken from the stem cell graft. CDR3 in DNA: TGCGCCAGCAGCTGCGGACAGGGGACTAAGCTGGACACTGAAGCTTTCTTT. Protein sequence: CASSCGQGTKLDTEAFF. Drawing the rest from reference TRBV5-1 and TRBJ1-1, the complete variable domain is KAGVTQTPRYLIKTRGQQVTLSCSPISGHRSVSWYQQTPGQGLQFLFEYFSETQRNKGNFPGRFSGRQFSNSRSEMNVSTLELGDSALYLCASSCGQGTKLDTEAFFGQGTRLTVV.